The T cell receptor (beta chain) under discussion was sequenced for a study of blood T cell repertoires in COVID-19. As for the study in general: COVID-19 samples from acute and convalescent phases originated in the United States, Italy and Spain. Sample material is recorded as cDNA or gDNA derived from T cells, B-cell-depleted T cells, or PBMCs.

Germline CDR1 is SGHTA and CDR2 is FQGNSA. The CDR3 sequence is 15 residues long. Trimming took 5 bases from V and 0 from J, leaving 11 bases between them. As originally analysed: Counts of nucleated cells, estimated from reference gene primer amplification, were obtained. Assay: immunoSEQ multiplex PCR; the TCRdb copy retains only in-frame clones and omits some. D and trimming were read from the DNA, whereas the V and J calls and clone size are those reported in that table. The data contain 310,000 or so clones, about 83% of them singletons. Sequenced: peripheral blood. The J gene is TRBJ2-1, the V gene TRBV7-2; D is possibly TRBD2 (5 bases). The clonotype originates from a woman aged 45-60 years with acute or convalescent COVID-19. This CDR3 is CASSPLASSYNEQFF. In DNA form, the CDR3 reads TGTGCCAGCAGCCCTCTAGCAAGCTCCTACAATGAGCAGTTCTTC. The complete variable domain, with remaining parts taken from reference TRBV7-2 and TRBJ2-1, reads GAGVSQSPSNKVTEKGKDVELRCDPISGHTALYWYRQSLGQGLEFLIYFQGNSAPDKSGLPSDRFSAERTGGSVSTLTIQRTQQEDSAVYLCASSPLASSYNEQFFGPGTRLTVL.